Shown below are 21 T cell receptor beta chains from a single sample sequenced in a study of blood T cell repertoires in COVID-19. Sequencing was performed with immunoSEQ multiplex PCR; in TCRdb, only in-frame clones are kept and a portion is missing. Found here are 150,000 or so clones, over 75% of them singletons; the top ten hold 11%. The sample taken for sequencing was PBMCs or T cells enriched from blood (not recorded which). The receptors were sampled from a man over 45 who had recovered from COVID-19.

There are a few counts of this clone. This chain uses TRBV30 with TRBJ2-2; 7 bases align to TRBD2. CDR3 size: 14 residues. From germline, CDR1 is GTSNPN and CDR2 SVGIG (reference sequence). The V gene end was trimmed by 7 bases and the J gene end by 6 bases; junction bases not matched to a gene: 11. The CDR3 spells CASNGGSFAGELFF. The CDR3 bases are TGTGCCTCCAACGGGGGGTCTTTCGCCGGGGAGCTGTTTTTT.

This clone appeared a single time. The rearrangement links TRBV19 to TRBJ1-5; D not resolved. The V gene's germline CDR1 is LNHDA and CDR2 SQIVND (reference sequence). V was shortened by 5 bases and J by 5 bases, with 13 bases between the two germline ends. The CDR3 is 14 residues long. The CDR3 region is CASSPTVAHQPQHF. The CDR3 DNA sequence: TGTGCCAGTAGTCCAACAGTGGCGCATCAGCCCCAGCATTTT.

This clone appeared a single time. The chain uses TRBV5-4 and TRBJ2-1; the D gene is possibly TRBD2 (5 bases). The germline V gene has CDR1 SGHNT and CDR2 YYREEE (reference sequence). Trimming cost V 4 bases and J 0 bases, with 14 bases left between them. The length of the CDR3 is 16 residues. The CDR3 DNA reads as TGTGCCAGCAGCCCCAGTGGCCGGGGCTCCTACAATGAGCAGTTCTTC. Translating gives CASSPSGRGSYNEQFF.

V is TRBV2 and J is TRBJ1-2; 7 nucleotides agree with TRBD1. CDR1 SNHLY and CDR2 FYNNEI come from the germline V gene. There are 14 residues in the CDR3. The V segment lost 4 bases and the J segment 2 bases; nucleotides outside the gene matches: 4. As DNA, the CDR3 is TGTGCCAGCAGTGGGACAGGCCAAAACTATGGCTACACCTTC. This codes for CASSGTGQNYGYTF. Based on the CDR3 plus reference TRBV2 and TRBJ1-2, the full variable domain is EPEVTQTPSHQVTQMGQEVILRCVPISNHLYFYWYRQILGQKVEFLVSFYNNEISEKSEIFDDQFSVERPDGSNFTLKIRSTKLEDSAMYFCASSGTGQNYGYTFGSGTRLTVV.

V usage is TRBV2 and J usage is TRBJ2-1, with 7 bases fitting TRBD1. Germline V CDR1 and CDR2: SNHLY, FYNNEI. The J segment lost 7 bases and the V segment lost 5 bases, leaving 2 bases of the junction unmatched. This CDR3 comprises 12 residues. The CDR3: CASSPTGNEQFF. The CDR3 region has the DNA TGTGCCAGCAGTCCGACAGGGAATGAGCAGTTCTTC.

V usage is TRBV5-6 and J usage is TRBJ2-1; TRBD1 might be the D (5 bases). The CDR3 is 13 amino acids. Trimming cost V 1 base and J 8 bases, with 10 bases left between them. Looked up from germline, CDR1 is SGHDT and CDR2 is YYEEEE. This chain's CDR3 is CASSLWTRDEQFF. CDR3 DNA sequence: TGTGCCAGCAGCTTGTGGACACGGGATGAGCAGTTCTTC.

The gene calls are TRBV14 and TRBJ2-1; 9 nucleotides align to TRBD1. The V segment lost 2 bases and the J segment 5 bases; nucleotides outside the gene matches: 4. Germline lookup yields CDR1 SGHDN and CDR2 FVKESK. The CDR3 covers 15 residues. As DNA, the CDR3 is TGTGCCAGCAGCCAACGGGGACAGGGTAACAATGAGCAGTTCTTC. It is translated as CASSQRGQGNNEQFF.

The chain carries TRBV10-1 and TRBJ1-1, with D perhaps TRBD1 (5 bases). The CDR3 runs 13 residues. CDR1 WNHNN and CDR2 SYGVQD come from the germline V gene (reference sequence). The V end lost 4 bases, the J end lost 3 bases, and 9 bases lay between the germline ends. CDR3 amino acids: CASSGVGDTEAFF. CDR3 in DNA: TGCGCCAGCAGTGGGGTAGGGGACACTGAAGCTTTCTTT.

The CDR3 DNA is TGTGCCAGCAGCTTAGCGTCCGGAAACCGGGGGGGATCTGAAAAACTGTTTTTT. It translates to CASSLASGNRGGSEKLFF. The chain links TRBV7-9 to TRBJ1-4; D may be TRBD1 (5 bases). Germline V lookup: CDR1 SEHNR, CDR2 FQNEAQ (reference sequence). This CDR3 is built from 18 residues. Trimming pared 0 bases from V and 7 bases from J, leaving 21 bases between.

This chain uses TRBV5-4 with TRBJ2-2; a possible D gene is TRBD1 (7 bases). With 2 bases removed from V and 6 bases from J, the gap between germline ends came to 14 bases. Germline CDR1 and CDR2: SGHNT and YYREEE (reference sequence). The CDR3 has 15 amino acids. The CDR3 nucleotides are TGTGCCAGCAGCTTCAGGGGGGCCATCTCCGGGGAGCTGTTTTTT. It yields the protein CASSFRGAISGELFF.

The rearrangement joins TRBV5-8 to TRBJ2-5; the match to TRBD2 covers 10 bases. Trimming at V came to 4 bases and at J to 0 bases, leaving 6 bases not matched to a gene. The CDR3 contains 16 residues. The germline CDR1 and CDR2 sequences are SGHTS and YDEGEE. CDR3 residues: CASSPTSGDNQETQYF. Here the CDR3 DNA reads TGTGCCAGCAGCCCCACTAGCGGGGATAACCAAGAGACCCAGTACTTC.

The J gene is TRBJ2-5, the V gene TRBV28, with 7 bases fitting TRBD1. V shed 1 base and J 5 bases; nucleotides not matched to a gene: 7. Germline V gene sequence: CDR1 MDHEN, CDR2 SYDVKM. The CDR3 contains 15 residues. CDR3 nucleotide sequence: TGTGCCAGCAGTTTATCGACAGGGAGCTCGGAGACCCAGTACTTC. This translates into CASSLSTGSSETQYF. Combining the CDR3 with reference TRBV28 and TRBJ2-5 gives the whole variable domain DVKVTQSSRYLVKRTGEKVFLECVQDMDHENMFWYRQDPGLGLRLIYFSYDVKMKEKGDIPEGYSVSREKKERFSLILESASTNQTSMYLCASSLSTGSSETQYFGPGTRLLVL.

V usage is TRBV7-9 and J usage is TRBJ1-5; 7 bases align to TRBD1. V lost 5 bases, J lost 7 bases, and 8 bases stayed unmatched. The CDR3 has 14 residues. Germline assignment: CDR1 SEHNR and CDR2 FQNEAQ (reference sequence). CDR3 residues: CASSLGTGEQPQHF. The CDR3 DNA sequence: TGTGCCAGCAGCCTCGGTACAGGGGAGCAGCCCCAGCATTTT.

The chain employs TRBV12-3 or TRBV12-4 and TRBJ1-2, with D possibly matching TRBD1 (5 bases). This CDR3 contains 13 residues. Deletions cut 1 base from V and 6 bases from J, with 9 bases between. The CDR3 sequence is CASSLVGTDGYTF. The CDR3 DNA reads as TGTGCCAGCAGTTTAGTCGGGACTGATGGCTACACCTTC.

This clone was observed a handful of times. This chain joins TRBV11-1 and TRBJ2-3; D is perhaps TRBD2 (5 bases). This CDR3 contains 15 residues. In germline, CDR1 is SGHAT, CDR2 FQDESV (reference sequence). V shed 0 bases and J shed 2 bases, with 9 bases lying between them. The DNA of the CDR3 is TGTGCCAGCAGCTTAGCGGGAGCATACACAGATACGCAGTATTTT. Translated, it gives CASSLAGAYTDTQYF.

The rearrangement joins TRBV2 to TRBJ2-7; 11 nucleotides agree with TRBD2. This CDR3 contains 15 residues. Trimming removed 3 bases from V and 4 bases from J; junction bases left unmatched: 5. CDR1 and CDR2 (germline): SNHLY, FYNNEI. The CDR3 spells CASSDPSGGTYEQYF. The CDR3 DNA reads as TGTGCCAGCAGTGATCCTAGCGGGGGGACGTACGAGCAGTACTTC.

The chain carries TRBV12-3 or TRBV12-4 and TRBJ2-5; D gene unclear. Trimming took off 4 bases at V and 4 bases at J, with 7 bases between the two ends. There are 12 residues in the CDR3. CDR3 protein: CASSSGRETQYF. In DNA form, the CDR3 reads TGTGCCAGCAGTTCAGGCCGAGAGACCCAGTACTTC.

The J gene is TRBJ2-1, the V gene TRBV19; the D gene is possibly TRBD2 (7 bases). V was cut by 3 bases and J by 7 bases, with 16 bases left in between. The V gene's germline CDR1 is LNHDA and CDR2 SQIVND (reference sequence). CDR3 size: 15 residues. CDR3 amino acids: CASSMTIQGGNEQFF. Here the CDR3 DNA reads TGTGCCAGTAGTATGACGATACAGGGAGGGAATGAGCAGTTCTTC.

CDR3 residues: CASSHPGQASYEQYF. As DNA, the CDR3 is TGTGCCAGCAGCCATCCGGGACAGGCGTCCTACGAGCAGTACTTC. The rearrangement joins TRBV14 to TRBJ2-7; 8 positions match TRBD1. The germline gives CDR1 SGHDN, CDR2 FVKESK. The J segment lost 1 base and the V segment lost 3 bases, leaving 5 bases of the junction unmatched. The CDR3 sequence is 15 residues long.

The chain couples TRBV25-1 to TRBJ2-2; 8 nucleotides agree with TRBD2. Germline V gene sequence: CDR1 MGHDK, CDR2 SYGVNS. V shed 6 bases and J 7 bases; nucleotides not matched to a gene: 10. The CDR3 sequence is 15 residues long. CDR3 amino acids: CASSQSGGYHGELFF. CDR3 nucleotides: TGTGCCAGCAGCCAATCGGGGGGGTATCACGGGGAGCTGTTTTTT. The variable domain in full, with the rest retrieved from reference TRBV25-1 and TRBJ2-2, is EADIYQTPRYLVIGTGKKITLECSQTMGHDKMYWYQQDPGMELHLIHYSYGVNSTEKGDLSSESTVSRIRTEHFPLTLESARPSHTSQYLCASSQSGGYHGELFFGEGSRLTVL.

This clone was counted a single time. The J gene is TRBJ2-1, the V gene TRBV24-1; tentative D call: TRBD2 (5 bases). The CDR3 runs 14 residues. Germline values: CDR1 KGHDR, CDR2 SFDVKD. The V end was cut by 5 bases, the J end by 10 bases, with 17 bases between. The CDR3 DNA reads TGTGCCACCAGTGGCCTCCGGGAAGCACAGGAGCAGTTCTTC. It translates to CATSGLREAQEQFF.